This record covers a single TCR beta chain. Participants were aged about 18 to 90 years, lived in over 20 US areas, and enrolled virtually. The sample comes from a study of blood T cell repertoires in COVID-19. Study information: Whether acute or convalescent, the COVID-19 samples came from the United States, Italy and Spain. PBMCs, B-cell-depleted T cells, or T cells provided the cDNA or gDNA that made up the material.

V shed 5 bases and J shed 3 bases, with 16 bases lying between them. The CDR3 loop spans 15 amino acids. Germline values: CDR1 SGHTA, CDR2 FQGTGA. Original handling: Nucleated cell counts were estimated from reference gene primer amplification. The repertoire was sequenced with immunoSEQ multiplex PCR; TCRdb's copy has only in-frame clones and lacks some. The V and J calls and the clone size are those of that table, but D and trimming were determined from the DNA. Here the sample spans roughly 230,000 clones, about nine tenths being singletons. The TCR sequence derives from a young man in a cohort exposed to, infected with or recovered from COVID-19 (not recorded which). V usage is TRBV7-3 and J usage is TRBJ1-1, with TRBD1 as a possible D gene (5 bases). Specimen: PBMCs or T cells enriched from blood (not recorded which). CDR3 DNA sequence: TGTGCCAGCAGCCCAGGGCCGGGCTGGGACACTGAAGCTTTCTTT. Encoded protein: CASSPGPGWDTEAFF.